What follows are 11 T cell receptor beta chains derived from one specimen sequenced in a study of blood T cell repertoires in COVID-19 (dated by TCRdb to 2018 to 2020). The library was made by the immunoSEQ multiplex PCR assay. TCRdb re-hosts the immuneACCESS table, in-frame sequences only. Its copies lack some clones; in the studies checked, an unresolved V gene accounts for under half of them, and the cause for the rest is not known. For this sample there are 85,000 to 130,000 clones; 90% to 95% appear just once. Together, the top ten hold roughly 0.97% of the sample. Sample: peripheral blood. The receptors originated from a man between 60 and 75 years old with acute or convalescent COVID-19.

The chain links TRBV6-6 to TRBJ1-6; 7 nucleotides align to TRBD1. V gave up 0 bases and J gave up 10 bases; unmatched junction bases: 3. CDR3 length equals 14 residues. From germline, CDR1 is MNHNY and CDR2 SVGAGI (reference sequence). The CDR3 loop reads CASSYSTGESPLHF. The CDR3 DNA reads as TGTGCCAGCAGTTACTCCACAGGGGAGTCACCCCTCCACTTT.

This chain links TRBV6-5 with TRBJ1-4; 9 bases align to TRBD1. CDR1 is MNHEY, CDR2 SVGAGI, per germline. There are 15 residues in the CDR3. The V gene end was trimmed by 6 bases and the J gene end by 2 bases; junction bases not matched to a gene: 4. The CDR3 coding sequence is TGTGCCAGCAGGACTACAGGGGGCACTAATGAAAAACTGTTTTTT. Translated, it gives CASRTTGGTNEKLFF.

The V gene is TRBV28, the J gene TRBJ1-5, with a possible D match to TRBD1 (5 bases). V was clipped by 1 base and J by 0 bases, with 7 bases between them. The CDR3 spans 15 residues. The germline V gene encodes CDR1 MDHEN and CDR2 SYDVKM. The CDR3 spells CASSLSGVSNQPQHF. CDR3 in DNA: TGTGCCAGCAGTTTATCGGGGGTTAGCAATCAGCCCCAGCATTTT.

This chain joins TRBV6-2 or TRBV6-3 and TRBJ1-1; D is unclear. The CDR3 runs to 12 residues. Germline V gene lookup returns CDR1 MNHEY and CDR2 SVGEGT. The germline V and J ends were trimmed by 6 bases and 1 base, with 6 bases remaining between them. For the CDR3, the DNA is TGTGCCAGCAGCTTCAGGAACACTGAAGCTTTCTTT. Translated: CASSFRNTEAFF.

The rearrangement uses TRBV7-8 and TRBJ2-3; perhaps TRBD2 as D (6 bases). This CDR3 has 17 residues. CDR1 is SGHVS, CDR2 FQNEAQ, per germline. Trimming removed 4 bases from V and 4 bases from J, with 21 bases in between. The CDR3, as DNA: TGTGCCAGCAGCTATACTATTCCAGGTCGGAGGGCAGATACGCAGTATTTT. This sequence encodes CASSYTIPGRRADTQYF.

This chain links TRBV2 with TRBJ2-1; 9 bases match TRBD2. V shed 4 bases and J 8 bases; nucleotides not matched to a gene: 9. This CDR3 has 15 residues. CDR1 and CDR2 from the germline V gene are SNHLY and FYNNEI. In DNA, the CDR3 is TGTGCCAGCAGTGTTCTCACTAGCGGGTCCGATGAGCAGTTCTTC. Protein: CASSVLTSGSDEQFF.

This clone was counted once. This chain connects TRBV6-5 to TRBJ2-2, with D tentatively TRBD2 (5 bases). Per germline, CDR1 MNHEY and CDR2 SVGAGI. The CDR3 totals 13 residues. Trimming left V 3 bases short and J 10 bases short, with 12 bases between. CDR3 sequence reads: CASSYRGPTELFF. For the CDR3, the DNA is TGTGCCAGCAGTTATAGAGGGCCGACGGAGCTGTTTTTT.

This chain connects TRBV18 to TRBJ1-2; 7 bases map to TRBD1. Germline CDR1 and CDR2: KGHSH and LQKENI. There are 15 residues in the CDR3. V lost 2 bases, J lost 0 bases, and 3 bases stayed unmatched. The CDR3 here is CASSPGQASNYGYTF. CDR3 nucleotides: TGTGCCAGCTCACCAGGACAGGCCTCTAACTATGGCTACACCTTC.

This clone was counted once. The gene calls are TRBV24-1 and TRBJ2-2; 12 nucleotides match TRBD2. V dropped 3 bases and J dropped 5; count of bases not matched to a gene: 3. The CDR3 runs to 16 residues. Per the germline V gene, CDR1 is KGHDR and CDR2 is SFDVKD. The CDR3 DNA sequence: TGTGCCACCAGTGATCCCACTAGCGGGAGGACCGGGGAGCTGTTTTTT. It yields the protein CATSDPTSGRTGELFF.

The rearrangement uses TRBV4-2 and TRBJ1-2, with D possibly being TRBD1 (5 bases). Germline assignment: CDR1 LGHNA and CDR2 YNFKEQ. V gave up 1 base and J gave up 6 bases, with 12 bases separating them. This CDR3 region has 14 residues. The CDR3 DNA reads as TGTGCCAGCAGCCAAGCAGGGATAAAGCATGGCTACACCTTC. Its translation is CASSQAGIKHGYTF.

Written as DNA, the CDR3 is TGCGCCAGCAGTGGGCAACAGGGGCCCCGGGAGACCCAGTACTTC. This codes for CASSGQQGPRETQYF. V gene TRBV10-1 combines with J gene TRBJ2-5; TRBD1 matches 7 bases. The CDR3 sequence is 15 residues long. The V gene's germline CDR1 is WNHNN and CDR2 SYGVQD (reference sequence). Trimming took 4 bases from V and 5 from J; bases not matched to a gene: 10.